This T cell receptor beta chain was found in a study of T cell responses to AZD1222 COVID-19 vaccine. Germline V gives CDR1 SGHTA, CDR2 FQGNSA. The CDR3 is 14 amino acids. V lost 3 bases and J 3 bases, leaving 11 bases between the germline ends. This clone was observed a handful of times. Assay used: immunoSEQ multiplex PCR; TCRdb lists only in-frame clones, some missing. The data show 35,000 to 45,000 clones, roughly 88% seen once. The sequencing used peripheral blood, collected 28 days after the second AZD1222 dose. This chain uses TRBV7-2 with TRBJ1-1; D may be TRBD1 (6 bases). The TCR sequence derives from an adult who received the AZD1222 COVID-19 vaccine. In nucleotides, the CDR3 is TGTGCCAGCAGCTTTAGGCCAGGGGACACTGAAGCTTTCTTT. Encoded protein: CASSFRPGDTEAFF.